Each of the 31 T cell receptor beta chains below was sequenced from the same sample in a study of breast tumors, draining lymph nodes, adjacent tissues. Samples came from axillary lymph nodes draining the breast cancer. Via MiXCR, TCRdb re-called the multiplex PCR reads, giving one row per CDR3 protein. Here the sample spans around 130,000 distinct CDR3 sequences, 30% to 35% being singletons. Sample: axillary lymph node tissue. All receptors come from a female donor with breast cancer. Some clones in this sample may be carry-over from other donors' samples.

This clonotype was seen at least ten times. The V gene is TRBV6-5, the J gene TRBJ1-3, with D perhaps TRBD1 (6 bases). CDR1 MNHEY and CDR2 SVGAGI come from the germline V gene. V was cut by 2 bases and J by 4 bases, with 12 bases left in between. The CDR3 is 15 residues long. The CDR3 reads CASSYGPGVGNTIYF. Here the CDR3 DNA reads TGTGCCAGCAGTTACGGGCCAGGGGTGGGAAACACCATATATTTT.

This clonotype appeared many times. The V and J genes are TRBV6-5 and TRBJ1-2; D remains ambiguous. V was trimmed by 0 bases and J by 4 bases, leaving 12 bases between them. The germline V gene has CDR1 MNHEY and CDR2 SVGAGI. The CDR3 is 15 residues long. The CDR3 loop reads CASSYSGRRSYGYTF. CDR3 nucleotides: TGTGCCAGCAGTTACTCGGGCCGACGGAGCTATGGCTACACCTTC.

This chain joins TRBV18 and TRBJ1-1; no clear D gene. With 6 bases removed from V and 4 bases from J, the gap between germline ends came to 15 bases. Germline V gene data show CDR1 as KGHSH and CDR2 as LQKENI. This CDR3 contains 14 residues. CDR3 DNA sequence: TGTGCCAGCTCCCTCCGTGAAGGGAGCACTGAAGCTTTCTTT. It encodes CASSLREGSTEAFF.

Points on this clonotype: Here the CDR3 omits its conserved ending phenylalanine or tryptophan, so a read error is the likely source. The J gene is TRBJ1-2, the V gene TRBV4-1; 9 bases are a match to TRBD1. The junction had 11 bases not matched to a gene; V was cut back by 5 bases and J by 7 bases. CDR1 MGHRA and CDR2 YSYEKL come from the germline V gene. This CDR3 has 15 residues. CDR3 amino acids: CASSSTRDREGGYTL. The CDR3 bases are TGCGCCAGCAGCTCTACCCGGGACAGGGAGGGTGGCTACACCCTC.

This clonotype was seen at least ten times. The chain links TRBV5-6 to TRBJ1-2; D remains ambiguous. V gave up 4 bases and J gave up 8 bases, with 18 bases separating them. This CDR3 contains 14 residues. Germline V lookup: CDR1 SGHDT, CDR2 YYEEEE. The CDR3 loop reads CASSPGMTIGGYTF. Written as DNA, the CDR3 is TGTGCCAGCAGCCCAGGAATGACGATTGGAGGCTACACCTTC.

This clonotype has at least ten counts. The chain couples TRBV6-5 to TRBJ2-7, with 10 nucleotides matching TRBD2. The CDR3 extends over 17 amino acids. V dropped 6 bases and J dropped 1; count of bases not matched to a gene: 12. The germline gives CDR1 MNHEY, CDR2 SVGAGI. As DNA, the CDR3 is TGTGCCAGCAGCCCTAGCGGGGGTTTGCGCAGTTCCTACGAGCAGTACGTC. It codes for CASSPSGGLRSSYEQYV.

This clonotype was picked up many times. This rearrangement joins TRBV6-5 to TRBJ2-4; 8 nucleotides line up with TRBD1. The junction had 9 bases not matched to a gene; V was cut back by 6 bases and J by 8 bases. The CDR3 covers 14 residues. Germline CDR1 is MNHEY and CDR2 is SVGAGI. The CDR3 is CASRRTGLGYIQYF. The DNA of the CDR3 is TGTGCCAGCAGACGGACAGGGTTAGGGTACATTCAGTACTTC.

This clonotype was observed a few times. One end of the junction fails to match germline, which may point to a read error. This chain links TRBV12-3 or TRBV12-4 with TRBJ1-4, with D hard to call. The CDR3 is made up of 12 amino acids. The CDR3 spells CASRTPNEKLSF. Written as DNA, the CDR3 is TGTGCCAGCAGGACCCCTAATGAAAAACTGTCTTTT.

This clonotype has at least ten counts. This chain joins TRBV5-8 and TRBJ1-2, with D uncertain. Between the trimmed V and J ends, which lost 4 bases and 7 bases, there was a span of 14 bases. Germline V gene lookup returns CDR1 SGHTS and CDR2 YDEGEE. This CDR3 contains 13 residues. CDR3 sequence reads: CASSPTASSGYTF. The CDR3 nucleotides read TGTGCCAGCAGCCCGACGGCTAGTAGTGGCTACACCTTC.

This clonotype was seen at least ten times. The chain couples TRBV7-6 to TRBJ2-3; D remains unclear. CDR1 SGHVS and CDR2 FNYEAQ come from the germline V gene. The CDR3 spans 13 residues. V was clipped by 1 base and J by 5 bases, with 7 bases between them. This CDR3 is CASSLGLGDTQYF. CDR3 DNA: TGTGCCAGCAGCTTAGGTCTGGGAGATACGCAGTATTTT.

The V and J genes are TRBV2 and TRBJ1-4; 11 bases line up with TRBD1. Looked up from germline, CDR1 is SNHLY and CDR2 is FYNNEI. The CDR3 runs to 18 residues. J was trimmed by 3 bases and V by 2 bases; bases with no gene match: 8. The CDR3 here is CASSEPRTGGAANEKLFF. The CDR3 DNA sequence: TGTGCCAGCAGTGAACCCAGGACAGGGGGCGCCGCTAATGAAAAACTGTTTTTT. The complete variable domain, with remaining parts taken from reference TRBV2 and TRBJ1-4, reads EPEVTQTPSHQVTQMGQEVILRCVPISNHLYFYWYRQILGQKVEFLVSFYNNEISEKSEIFDDQFSVERPDGSNFTLKIRSTKLEDSAMYFCASSEPRTGGAANEKLFFGSGTQLSVL.

This clonotype came up a few times. Being one base from a much bigger clone, this may be a read error. CDR3 sequence (DNA): TGTGCCAGCAGCCAAGTAGATGAGCAGTCCTTC. Protein product: CASSQVDEQSF. This chain uses TRBV3-1 with TRBJ2-1; D is uncertain. The V gene's germline CDR1 is LGHDT and CDR2 YNNKEL (reference sequence). The CDR3 spans 11 residues.

On this clonotype itself: Possible read error: a much larger clone is one base away. This chain links TRBV5-1 with TRBJ2-7; tentatively, D is TRBD2 (5 bases). This CDR3 has 13 amino acids. V gave up 3 bases and J gave up 10 bases, with 17 bases separating them. Germline V CDR1 and CDR2: SGHRS, YFSETQ. The DNA for the CDR3 is TGCGCCAGCAGCTCCTATTGGGGAGAAGACCAGTACTTC. Its translation is CASSSYWGEDQYF.

Ten or more counts support this clonotype. The V call is TRBV2, the J call TRBJ2-2; no definite D call. Germline CDR1 and CDR2: SNHLY and FYNNEI. V shed 3 bases and J shed 1 base, with 3 bases lying between them. This CDR3 contains 13 residues. This CDR3 reads CASSDENTGELFF. In nucleotides, the CDR3 is TGTGCCAGCAGTGACGAGAACACCGGGGAGCTGTTTTTT.

In regard to this clonotype: Germline and junction disagree at one end, which may indicate a read error. The J gene is TRBJ2-4, the V gene TRBV19; tentatively, D is TRBD1 (5 bases). This CDR3 has 17 residues. In germline, CDR1 is LNHDA, CDR2 SQIVND (reference sequence). CDR3 bases: TGTGCCAGTAGTACAGATAACTTCAGGGTCGGCCAAAACATTCAGTCCTTC. Translated, it gives CASSTDNFRVGQNIQSF. The entire variable domain, with the rest obtained from reference TRBV19 and TRBJ2-4, is as follows: DGGITQSPKYLFRKEGQNVTLSCEQNLNHDAMYWYRQDPGQGLRLIYYSQIVNDFQKGDIAEGYSVSREKKESFPLTVTSAQKNPTAFYLCASSTDNFRVGQNIQSFGAGTRLSVL.

This clonotype came up once. The chain joins TRBV7-2 to TRBJ2-1; D gene ambiguous. The germline CDR1 and CDR2 sequences are SGHTA and FQGNSA. V dropped 2 bases and J dropped 6 bases, with 8 bases sitting between them. The CDR3 length is 13 residues. The CDR3, as DNA: TGTGCCAGCAGCTTATGGATCGGCAATGAGCAGTTCTTC. Its translation is CASSLWIGNEQFF.

Concerning this clonotype itself: Being one base from a much bigger clone, this may be a read error. V is TRBV11-2 and J is TRBJ2-7; tentatively, D is TRBD1 (5 bases). Trimming shortened V by 5 bases and J by 5 bases, and 22 bases separated the two germline ends. Germline V gene sequence: CDR1 SGHAT, CDR2 FQNNGV. The CDR3 is made up of 16 amino acids. CDR3 region: CASSLWADTVPHEQYF. The CDR3 nucleotides read TGTGCCAGCAGCCTATGGGCGGACACGGTCCCCCACGAGCAGTACTTC.

This clonotype was seen more than once but under ten times. The V and J genes are TRBV7-2 and TRBJ1-1; a weak D match, TRBD1 (5 bases). Germline assignment: CDR1 SGHTA and CDR2 FQGNSA. V lost 2 bases, J lost 3 bases, and 13 bases lay in between. The CDR3 has 15 residues. The CDR3 reads CASSLLGALDTEAFF. The CDR3 DNA sequence: TGTGCCAGCAGCTTATTAGGGGCCCTGGACACTGAAGCTTTCTTT.

This clonotype was counted at least ten times. This rearrangement joins TRBV12-5 to TRBJ1-6; TRBD1 might be the D (5 bases). Germline values: CDR1 LGHNT, CDR2 FRNRAP. The CDR3 is 12 amino acids. V was clipped by 5 bases and J by 14 bases, with 13 bases between them. The DNA of the CDR3 is TGTGCTAGTGGTCAAACCCAGGGCACCCTCCACTTT. It encodes CASGQTQGTLHF.

Of note for this clonotype: At one boundary the junction diverges from the germline segment, which might be a read error. The genes are TRBV4-1 and TRBJ2-5; D uncertain. From germline, CDR1 is MGHRA and CDR2 YSYEKL. The CDR3 totals 15 residues. CDR3 loop: CASGQRVGYGETQYF. The CDR3 nucleotides read TGCGCCAGCGGCCAACGGGTAGGGTACGGAGAGACCCAGTACTTC.

Comment on this clonotype: This may arise from a read error, as a much more abundant clone is one base away. The rearrangement uses TRBV9 and TRBJ1-2; 7 bases are a match to TRBD1. Germline CDR1 is SGDLS and CDR2 is YYNGEE. The CDR3 contains 15 residues. The CDR3 DNA follows: TGTGCCAGCAGCGCGCGGACAGGAGGGGACTATGGCTCCACCTTC. It is translated as CASSARTGGDYGSTF.

The chain uses TRBV6-4 and TRBJ1-6; 9 bases agree with TRBD1. The V segment lost 5 bases and the J segment 10 bases; nucleotides outside the gene matches: 3. CDR3 length: 13 residues. Looked up from germline, CDR1 is MRHNA and CDR2 is SNTAGT. CDR3 coding DNA: TGTGCCAGCAGTCGACAGGGGGAGTCACCCCTCCACTTT. Protein: CASSRQGESPLHF.

At least ten counts were recorded for this clonotype. The chain carries TRBV12-3 or TRBV12-4 and TRBJ2-1; 14 bases match TRBD2. Germline trimming cut 6 bases from V and 6 bases from J; bases unmatched to any gene: 4. This CDR3 contains 15 residues. CDR3 coding DNA: TGTGCCAGCAGCTCGACTAGCGGGGGGGCCAATGAGCAGTTCTTC. Translated, it gives CASSSTSGGANEQFF.

The table lists this clonotype with many counts. V usage is TRBV7-9 and J usage is TRBJ1-2; possible D gene TRBD1, 5 bases. In germline, CDR1 is SEHNR, CDR2 FQNEAQ (reference sequence). There are 14 residues in the CDR3. V was shortened by 3 bases and J by 2 bases, with 10 bases between the two germline ends. CDR3 in amino acids: CASSFLTENYGYTF. CDR3 coding DNA: TGTGCCAGCAGCTTCTTGACAGAGAACTATGGCTACACCTTC.

In its sample, this clonotype was seen a few times. The gene calls are TRBV15 and TRBJ1-1; a possible D gene is TRBD1 (5 bases). With 0 bases removed from V and 6 bases from J, the gap between germline ends came to 11 bases. Germline-derived CDR1 and CDR2 are LNHNV and YYDKDF (reference sequence). CDR3 length: 14 amino acids. The CDR3 reads CATSRDRGTPEAFF. The CDR3 DNA reads as TGTGCCACCAGCAGAGATCGGGGGACCCCTGAAGCTTTCTTT.

The rearrangement joins TRBV18 to TRBJ1-1; 7 nucleotides line up with TRBD1. This CDR3 contains 16 residues. V shed 2 bases and J 1 base; nucleotides not matched to a gene: 7. Germline V CDR1 and CDR2: KGHSH, LQKENI. In DNA, the CDR3 is TGTGCCAGCTCACCAAGTAGGCAGGGGGGGAACACTGAAGCTTTCTTT. Protein product: CASSPSRQGGNTEAFF. The variable domain in full, completed from reference TRBV18 and TRBJ1-1, reads NAGVMQNPRHLVRRRGQEARLRCSPMKGHSHVYWYRQLPEEGLKFMVYLQKENIIDESGMPKERFSAEFPKEGPSILRIQQVVRGDSAAYFCASSPSRQGGNTEAFFGQGTRLTVV.

There are many counts of this clonotype. The chain uses TRBV29-1 and TRBJ1-2; D perhaps matches TRBD1 (6 bases). Germline assignment: CDR1 SQVTM and CDR2 ANQGSEA. CDR3 size: 13 residues. V gave up 2 bases and J gave up 7 bases, with 14 bases separating them. CDR3 nucleotide sequence: TGCAGCGTTGAACAGGGGAATCAGGCTGGCTACACCTTC. Encoded protein: CSVEQGNQAGYTF.

This clonotype was seen many times. This sequence joins TRBV5-1 and TRBJ2-7; D is unresolved. With 4 bases removed from V and 5 bases from J, the gap between germline ends came to 16 bases. The length of the CDR3 is 14 residues. The germline CDR1 and CDR2 sequences are SGHRS and YFSETQ. The CDR3 nucleotides are TGCGCCAGCAGCACCCGGGCCCCGGCCCACGAGCAGTACTTC. This sequence encodes CASSTRAPAHEQYF.

The chain has TRBV6-5 and TRBJ2-2; 7 nucleotides align to TRBD1. V lost 2 bases to trimming and J lost 6 bases; unmatched junction nucleotides: 3. The CDR3 extends over 14 amino acids. Looked up from germline, CDR1 is MNHEY and CDR2 is SVGAGI. CDR3 coding DNA: TGTGCCAGCAGTTACCAGCAGGGGGCCGGGGAGCTGTTTTTT. Translation: CASSYQQGAGELFF.

The rearrangement uses TRBV6-6 and TRBJ2-7; TRBD2 is a possible D gene (6 bases). Germline V gene data show CDR1 as MNHNY and CDR2 as SVGAGI (reference sequence). The CDR3 runs 12 residues. V was cut by 5 bases and J by 6 bases, with 11 bases left in between. The CDR3 sequence is CASSGGFSEQYV. The CDR3 DNA follows: TGTGCCAGCAGTGGGGGGTTTTCCGAGCAGTACGTC.

This clonotype was counted ten times or more. CDR3 coding DNA: TGTGCCAGCTCACCAAGGACGGAAGAGCAGTTCTTC. Its protein is CASSPRTEEQFF. This sequence joins TRBV18 and TRBJ2-1; no clear D gene. With 2 bases removed from V and 10 bases from J, the gap between germline ends came to 9 bases. Germline V gene data show CDR1 as KGHSH and CDR2 as LQKENI. The CDR3 extends over 12 amino acids.